This is a list of T cell receptor beta chains from one sample in a study of T cells in Graves' hyperthyroidism and ophthalmopathy. Each CDR3 protein is one row after TCRdb ran MiXCR on the multiplex PCR reads. The profile shows a few hundred thousand distinct CDR3 sequences, approximately 15% of them singletons. Sequenced: blood. The receptors stem from a woman aged 55-70 years with Graves' ophthalmopathy. Both conserved end residues are part of each CDR3. A D gene is named only where the DNA matches it firmly. Part of the rows lack a size; the others show once, few, many or a class for expanded clones.

V: TRBV15
D: TRBD1
size: few
J: TRBJ2-1
CDR3: CATSGDRVYNEQFF
DNA: TGTGCCACCAGCGGGGACAGGGTTTACAATGAGCAGTTCTTC

V: TRBV3-1
D: TRBD1
size: many
J: TRBJ2-7
CDR3: CASSQEGQVAYEQYF
DNA: TGTGCCAGCAGCCAAGAGGGACAGGTGGCCTACGAGCAGTACTTC

V: TRBV5-6
D: .
size: few
J: TRBJ2-5
CDR3: CASSFPGRETQYF
DNA: TGTGCCAGCAGCTTTCCAGGGAGGGAGACCCAGTACTTC

V: TRBV27
D: .
size: many
J: TRBJ1-1
CDR3: CASSDGLRGPTNTEAFF
DNA: TGTGCCAGCAGTGACGGGCTCAGGGGCCCGACGAACACTGAAGCTTTCTTT

V: TRBV7-9
D: TRBD2
size: .
J: TRBJ2-7
CDR3: CASHLQGGKDEQYF
DNA: TGTGCCAGCCACTTGCAGGGAGGGAAGGACGAGCAGTACTTC

V: TRBV29-1
D: .
size: few
J: TRBJ2-7
CDR3: CSVEEGAYEQYF
DNA: TGCAGCGTTGAAGAAGGAGCCTACGAGCAGTACTTC

V: TRBV7-9
D: .
size: many
J: TRBJ1-1
CDR3: CASSFEGSEGAFF
DNA: TGTGCCAGCAGCTTTGAGGGATCCGAGGGAGCTTTCTTT

V: TRBV6-2/TRBV6-3
D: .
size: many
J: TRBJ1-1
CDR3: CASSYSGLKRMNTEAFF
DNA: TGTGCCAGCAGTTACTCCGGGCTGAAAAGAATGAACACTGAAGCTTTCTTT

V: TRBV10-3
D: .
size: few
J: TRBJ2-3
CDR3: CAIGDTGHSTDTQYF
DNA: TGTGCCATCGGTGACACTGGCCATAGCACAGATACGCAGTATTTT

V: TRBV20-1
D: .
size: many
J: TRBJ2-3
CDR3: CSARDLFASIDTQYF
DNA: TGCAGTGCTAGAGATCTGTTTGCCTCTATCGATACGCAGTATTTT

V: TRBV11-2
D: TRBD1
size: .
J: TRBJ1-6
CDR3: CASSKGQGNNSPLHF
DNA: TGTGCCAGCAGCAAGGGACAGGGCAATAATTCACCCCTCCACTTT

V: TRBV5-1
D: .
size: many
J: TRBJ1-5
CDR3: CASSFQSGQPQHF
DNA: TGCGCCAGCAGCTTCCAAAGCGGGCAGCCCCAGCATTTT

V: TRBV30
D: TRBD1
size: .
J: TRBJ1-5
CDR3: CAWRAPGQAVNQPQHF
DNA: TGTGCCTGGAGGGCTCCGGGACAGGCGGTCAATCAGCCCCAGCATTTT

V: TRBV4-2
D: TRBD2
size: .
J: TRBJ2-1
CDR3: CASSQGLAGGNEQFF
DNA: TGTGCCAGCAGCCAAGGGTTAGCGGGAGGCAATGAGCAGTTCTTC

V: TRBV20-1
D: TRBD2
size: many
J: TRBJ2-7
CDR3: CSARTSVSYEQYF
DNA: TGCAGTGCTAGGACTAGCGTGTCCTACGAGCAGTACTTC